The 9 T cell receptor beta chains below come from one sample, sequenced in a study of cytomegalovirus exposure and HLA in healthy donors. Amplification used 60 Vbeta primers and 13 Jbeta primers. Libraries were prepared by immunoSEQ multiplex PCR; TCRdb keeps only in-frame clonotypes and omits some of them. The data contain around 130,000 clones, 79% of them singletons. The sequencing sample was made of PBMCs. The receptor set was obtained from a man aged 18 to 29 in good health and CMV-seronegative.

This clone appeared a single time. As DNA, the CDR3 is TGTGCCAGCAGCCCGACAGGGGGGAGCTCCTACGAGCAGTACTTC. It translates to CASSPTGGSSYEQYF. The chain recombines TRBV11-2 with TRBJ2-7; TRBD1 matches at 9 bases. The CDR3 contains 15 residues. After removal of 5 bases from V and 0 bases from J, the junction contained 5 bases not matched to a gene. The germline gives CDR1 SGHAT, CDR2 FQNNGV. Full variable domain (remainder filled in from reference TRBV11-2 and TRBJ2-7): EAGVAQSPRYKIIEKRQSVAFWCNPISGHATLYWYQQILGQGPKLLIQFQNNGVVDDSQLPKDRFSAERLKGVDSTLKIQPAKLEDSAVYLCASSPTGGSSYEQYFGPGTRLTVT.

V gene TRBV30 combines with J gene TRBJ1-4, with a possible D match to TRBD1 (6 bases). The CDR3 length is 15 residues. CDR1 GTSNPN and CDR2 SVGIG come from the germline V gene (reference sequence). V was trimmed by 0 bases and J by 7 bases, leaving 15 bases between them. CDR3 loop: CAWSVGAGVGEKLFF. CDR3 DNA: TGTGCCTGGAGTGTAGGGGCAGGGGTCGGTGAAAAACTGTTTTTT.

The chain couples TRBV5-1 to TRBJ1-2, with 9 bases fitting TRBD1. Trimming removed 3 bases from V and 4 bases from J; junction bases left unmatched: 1. This CDR3 region has 13 residues. Germline assignment: CDR1 SGHRS and CDR2 YFSETQ. The CDR3 DNA reads TGCGCCAGCAGCTCGGGACAGGGCTATGGCTACACCTTC. This sequence encodes CASSSGQGYGYTF.

This clone was detected only a few times. This chain joins TRBV6-5 and TRBJ1-2; 8 positions agree with TRBD1. The junction had 5 bases not matched to a gene; V was cut back by 6 bases and J by 8 bases. The CDR3 extends over 12 amino acids. Germline CDR1 and CDR2: MNHEY and SVGAGI. The CDR3 region has the DNA TGTGCCAGCAGCCCGACAGGGGAAGGCTACACCTTC. This translates into CASSPTGEGYTF.

The chain links TRBV7-9 to TRBJ1-1; D is ambiguous. Trimming cost V 6 bases and J 1 base, with 6 bases left between them. From germline, CDR1 is SEHNR and CDR2 FQNEAQ (reference sequence). The CDR3 is 12 residues long. CDR3 sequence: CASSVRNTEAFF. As DNA, the CDR3 is TGTGCCAGCAGTGTCAGGAACACTGAAGCTTTCTTT.

The chain employs TRBV5-8 and TRBJ1-2; tentative D call: TRBD1 (5 bases). The germline V and J ends were trimmed by 0 bases and 7 bases, with 10 bases remaining between them. The CDR3 has 13 amino acids. Germline assignment: CDR1 SGHTS and CDR2 YDEGEE. CDR3 coding DNA: TGTGCCAGCAGCTTGGGCTCAGGGCCTGGCTACACCTTC. Amino acids: CASSLGSGPGYTF.

This sequence joins TRBV7-2 and TRBJ1-3, with a possible D match to TRBD1 (5 bases). This CDR3 contains 15 residues. Germline values: CDR1 SGHTA, CDR2 FQGNSA. The germline V and J ends were trimmed by 2 bases and 0 bases, with 8 bases remaining between them. This chain's CDR3 is CASSLRGGSGNTIYF. The CDR3 DNA follows: TGTGCCAGCAGCTTACGGGGGGGCTCTGGAAACACCATATATTTT.

The chain is built from TRBV19 and TRBJ2-5; D perhaps matches TRBD1 (5 bases). CDR3 length equals 13 residues. V lost 1 base, J lost 5 bases, and 8 bases lay in between. The V gene's germline CDR1 is LNHDA and CDR2 SQIVND (reference sequence). DNA for the CDR3: TGTGCCAGTAGTATAGGGACATGGGAGACCCAGTACTTC. Translation: CASSIGTWETQYF.

The J gene is TRBJ2-3, the V gene TRBV5-4, with 10 bases fitting TRBD2. CDR3 length: 16 residues. J gave up 3 bases and V 1 base, and 5 bases lay outside the gene matches. Per germline, CDR1 SGHNT and CDR2 YYREEE (reference sequence). CDR3 sequence: CASSLWLAGATDTQYF. The CDR3 DNA follows: TGTGCCAGCAGCTTGTGGCTAGCGGGAGCGACAGATACGCAGTATTTT. Drawing the rest from reference TRBV5-4 and TRBJ2-3, the complete variable domain is ETGVTQSPTHLIKTRGQQVTLRCSSQSGHNTVSWYQQALGQGPQFIFQYYREEENGRGNFPPRFSGLQFPNYSSELNVNALELDDSALYLCASSLWLAGATDTQYFGPGTRLTVL.